This TCR beta chain was identified during a study of blood T cell repertoires in COVID-19. Unmatched junction bases numbered 8, after V lost 2 bases and J lost 2 bases. The CDR3 has 17 amino acids. Germline lookup yields CDR1 SGHTA and CDR2 FQGNSA. Sequencing was performed with immunoSEQ multiplex PCR; in TCRdb, only in-frame clones are kept and a portion is missing. The sample shows roughly 150,000 clones, approximately 80% of them seen only once. This sequence joins TRBV7-2 and TRBJ2-4; TRBD2 matches 8 bases. Sequencing was carried out using peripheral blood. The receptor was isolated from a man aged 55 to 69 with acute or convalescent COVID-19. This chain's CDR3 is CASSLMAGGASKNIQYF. CDR3 nucleotides: TGTGCCAGCAGCTTAATGGCGGGGGGCGCGTCCAAAAACATTCAGTACTTC.